The 4 T cell receptor beta chains below were found in one sample sequenced in a study of T cell changes during pregnancy in multiple sclerosis (dated by TCRdb to the late 2010s). Library preparation was by the immunoSEQ multiplex PCR assay. TCRdb re-hosts the immuneACCESS table, in-frame sequences only. Its copies lack some clones; in the studies checked, an unresolved V gene accounts for under half of them, and the cause for the rest is not known. In all, the sample holds roughly 120,000 clones, and approximately 93% of those were seen once. Of the sample, roughly 6.2% falls within the top ten clones. This specimen consisted of peripheral blood, obtained before pregnancy. Source of these receptors: a female donor with multiple sclerosis, enrolled in a pregnancy study.

Points on this clone: The sample contains more than one DNA sequence encoding this CDR3. This rearrangement joins TRBV29-1 to TRBJ1-1; D uncertain. Germline V gives CDR1 SQVTM, CDR2 ANQGSEA. Trimming took off 6 bases at V and 0 bases at J, with 11 bases between the two ends. The CDR3 covers 13 residues. The CDR3 sequence is CSVGGGMNTEAFF. The DNA of the CDR3 is TGCAGCGTCGGAGGTGGGATGAACACTGAAGCTTTCTTT.

With regard to this clone: Other nucleotide sequences from this sample produce the same CDR3. The rearrangement joins TRBV7-2 to TRBJ1-2; D possibly corresponds to TRBD1 (5 bases). Germline V gene data show CDR1 as SGHTA and CDR2 as FQGNSA. This CDR3 spans 14 amino acids. V shed 3 bases and J shed 2 bases, with 10 bases lying between them. The CDR3 nucleotides read TGTGCCAGCAGCTTGGGGGGGGGAAACTATGGCTACACCTTC. Translating it yields CASSLGGGNYGYTF.

V gene TRBV9 combines with J gene TRBJ2-5, with 9 bases identical to TRBD2. With V trimmed by 1 base and J by 2 bases, 3 bases remained unmatched. The CDR3 sequence is 15 residues long. The germline V gene encodes CDR1 SGDLS and CDR2 YYNGEE. CDR3 loop: CASSVLAGTQETQYF. CDR3 sequence (DNA): TGTGCCAGCAGCGTACTAGCGGGGACGCAAGAGACCCAGTACTTC.

V gene TRBV6-6 combines with J gene TRBJ2-7; TRBD1 matches at 7 bases. V lost 2 bases to trimming and J lost 6 bases; unmatched junction nucleotides: 10. Germline-derived CDR1 and CDR2 are MNHNY and SVGAGI (reference sequence). This CDR3 is 15 amino acids long. The CDR3 DNA reads as TGTGCCAGCAGTTACAGGCTCGACAGGGCGGGCGAGCAGTACTTC. It encodes CASSYRLDRAGEQYF.